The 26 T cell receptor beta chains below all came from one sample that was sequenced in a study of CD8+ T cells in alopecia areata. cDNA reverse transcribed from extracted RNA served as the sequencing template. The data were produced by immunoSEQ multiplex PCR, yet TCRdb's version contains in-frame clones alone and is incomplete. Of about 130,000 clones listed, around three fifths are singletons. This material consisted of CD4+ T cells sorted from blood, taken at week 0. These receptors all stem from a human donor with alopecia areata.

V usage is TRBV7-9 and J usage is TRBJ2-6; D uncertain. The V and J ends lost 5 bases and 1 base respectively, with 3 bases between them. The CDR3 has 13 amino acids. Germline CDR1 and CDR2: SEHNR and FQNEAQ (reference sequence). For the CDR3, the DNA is TGTGCCAGCAGCCGATCTGGGGCCAACGTCCTGACTTTC. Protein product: CASSRSGANVLTF.

CDR3 nucleotides: TGTGCCAGCAGCACCCGAAACCCGGGACAGCGAGAGACCCAGTACTTC. Its translation is CASSTRNPGQRETQYF. The V call is TRBV7-9, the J call TRBJ2-5; the match to TRBD1 covers 7 bases. V lost 5 bases to trimming and J lost 4 bases; unmatched junction nucleotides: 13. Germline CDR1 is SEHNR and CDR2 is FQNEAQ (reference sequence). This CDR3 is 16 amino acids long.

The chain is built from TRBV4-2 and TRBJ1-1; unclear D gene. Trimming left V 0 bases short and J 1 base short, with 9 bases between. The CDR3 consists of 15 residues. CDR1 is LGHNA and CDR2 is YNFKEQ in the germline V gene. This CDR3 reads CASSQDGKGNTEAFF. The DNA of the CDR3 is TGTGCCAGCAGCCAAGATGGCAAGGGGAACACTGAAGCTTTCTTT.

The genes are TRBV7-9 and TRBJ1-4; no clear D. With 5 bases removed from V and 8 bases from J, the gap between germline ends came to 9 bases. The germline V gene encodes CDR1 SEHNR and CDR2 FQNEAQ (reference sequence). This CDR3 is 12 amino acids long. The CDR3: CASSTTREKLFF. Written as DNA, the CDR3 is TGTGCCAGCAGCACTACAAGAGAAAAACTGTTTTTT.

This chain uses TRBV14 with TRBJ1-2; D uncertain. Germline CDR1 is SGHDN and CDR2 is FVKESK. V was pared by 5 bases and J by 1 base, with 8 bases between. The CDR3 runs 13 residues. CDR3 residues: CASSWSSNYGYTF. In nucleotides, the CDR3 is TGTGCCAGCAGCTGGTCTAGTAACTATGGCTACACCTTC.

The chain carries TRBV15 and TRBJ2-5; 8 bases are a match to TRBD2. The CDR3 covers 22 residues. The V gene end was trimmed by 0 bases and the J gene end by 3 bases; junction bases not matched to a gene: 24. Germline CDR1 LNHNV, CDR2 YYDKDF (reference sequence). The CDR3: CATSRDRRVGAGDVMLEETQYF. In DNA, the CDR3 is TGTGCCACCAGCAGAGATAGGCGTGTTGGAGCGGGAGATGTGATGTTGGAAGAGACCCAGTACTTC.

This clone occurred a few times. The CDR3 is CASSPPTGDPSTDTQYF. For the CDR3, the DNA is TGTGCCAGCTCACCACCCACAGGGGACCCTAGCACAGATACGCAGTATTTT. V usage is TRBV18 and J usage is TRBJ2-3; 7 bases are shared with TRBD1. V was pared by 0 bases and J by 0 bases, with 6 bases of the junction left unmatched. Germline V gives CDR1 KGHSH, CDR2 LQKENI. CDR3 length equals 17 residues.

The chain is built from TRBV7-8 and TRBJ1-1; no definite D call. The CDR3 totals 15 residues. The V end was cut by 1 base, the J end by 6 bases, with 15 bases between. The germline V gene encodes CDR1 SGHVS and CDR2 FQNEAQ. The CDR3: CASSLEGPTKAEAFF. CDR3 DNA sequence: TGTGCCAGCAGCTTAGAAGGCCCGACGAAGGCTGAAGCTTTCTTT.

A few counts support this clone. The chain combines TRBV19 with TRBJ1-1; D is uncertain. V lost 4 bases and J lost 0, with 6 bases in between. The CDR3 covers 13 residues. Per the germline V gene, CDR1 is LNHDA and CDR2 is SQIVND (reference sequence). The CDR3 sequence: CASSTLMNTEAFF. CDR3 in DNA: TGTGCCAGTAGTACCCTAATGAACACTGAAGCTTTCTTT. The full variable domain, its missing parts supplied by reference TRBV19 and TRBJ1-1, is DGGITQSPKYLFRKEGQNVTLSCEQNLNHDAMYWYRQDPGQGLRLIYYSQIVNDFQKGDIAEGYSVSREKKESFPLTVTSAQKNPTAFYLCASSTLMNTEAFFGQGTRLTVV.

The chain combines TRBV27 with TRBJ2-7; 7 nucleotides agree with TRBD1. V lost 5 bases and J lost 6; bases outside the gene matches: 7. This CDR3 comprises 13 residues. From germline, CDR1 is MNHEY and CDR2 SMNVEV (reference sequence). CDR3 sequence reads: CASSPQAGGEQYF. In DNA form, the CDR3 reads TGTGCCAGCAGTCCCCAGGCAGGGGGCGAGCAGTACTTC.

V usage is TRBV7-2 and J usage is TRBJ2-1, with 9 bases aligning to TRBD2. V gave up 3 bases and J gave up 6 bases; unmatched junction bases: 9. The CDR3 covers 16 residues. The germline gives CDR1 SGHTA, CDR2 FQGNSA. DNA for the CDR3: TGTGCCAGCAGCTTCTCGGGCGGGAGGGCCCGCAATGAGCAGTTCTTC. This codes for CASSFSGGRARNEQFF.

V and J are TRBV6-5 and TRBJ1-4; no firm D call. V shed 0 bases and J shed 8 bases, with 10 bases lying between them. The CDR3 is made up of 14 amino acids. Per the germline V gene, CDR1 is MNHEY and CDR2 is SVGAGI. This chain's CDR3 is CASSYSPGGEKLFF. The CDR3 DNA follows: TGTGCCAGCAGTTACTCCCCAGGTGGGGAAAAACTGTTTTTT.

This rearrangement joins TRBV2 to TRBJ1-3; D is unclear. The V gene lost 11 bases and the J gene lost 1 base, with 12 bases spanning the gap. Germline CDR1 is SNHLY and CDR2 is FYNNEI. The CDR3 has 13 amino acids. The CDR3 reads CARRLLSGNTIYF. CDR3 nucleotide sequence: TGTGCCCGAAGACTCCTTTCTGGAAACACCATATATTTT.

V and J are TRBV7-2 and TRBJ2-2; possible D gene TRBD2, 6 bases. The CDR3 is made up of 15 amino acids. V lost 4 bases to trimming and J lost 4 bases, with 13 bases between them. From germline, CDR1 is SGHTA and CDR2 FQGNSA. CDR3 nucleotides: TGTGCCAGCAGCTCGAGCGGGCTTAGCACCGGGGAGCTGTTTTTT. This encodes CASSSSGLSTGELFF.

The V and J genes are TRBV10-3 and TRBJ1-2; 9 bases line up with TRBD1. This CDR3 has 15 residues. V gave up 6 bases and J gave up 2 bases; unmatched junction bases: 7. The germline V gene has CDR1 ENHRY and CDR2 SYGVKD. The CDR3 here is CAISVRDRANYGYTF. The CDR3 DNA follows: TGTGCCATCAGCGTCCGGGACAGGGCCAACTATGGCTACACCTTC.

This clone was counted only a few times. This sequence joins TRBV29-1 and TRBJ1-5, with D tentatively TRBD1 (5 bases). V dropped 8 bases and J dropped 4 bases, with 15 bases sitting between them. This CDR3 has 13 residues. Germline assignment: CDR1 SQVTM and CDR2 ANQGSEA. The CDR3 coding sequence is TGCAGCTACTCAGGGAGCCGGAATCAGCCCCAGCATTTT. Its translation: CSYSGSRNQPQHF.

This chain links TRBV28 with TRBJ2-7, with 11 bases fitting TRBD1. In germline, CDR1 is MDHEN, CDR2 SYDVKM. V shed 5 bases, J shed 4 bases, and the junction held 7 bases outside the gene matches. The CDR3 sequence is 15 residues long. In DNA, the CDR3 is TGTGCCAGCAGTCGGACAGGGGGCATTTGGTACGAGCAGTACTTC. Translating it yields CASSRTGGIWYEQYF.

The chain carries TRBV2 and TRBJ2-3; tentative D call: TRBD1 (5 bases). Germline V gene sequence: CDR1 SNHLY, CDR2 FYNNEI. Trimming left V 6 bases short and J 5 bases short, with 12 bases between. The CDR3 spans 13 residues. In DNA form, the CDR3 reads TGTGCCAGCAGGATGTACAGGCAAGATACGCAGTATTTT. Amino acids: CASRMYRQDTQYF. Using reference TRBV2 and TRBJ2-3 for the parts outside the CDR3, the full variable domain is EPEVTQTPSHQVTQMGQEVILRCVPISNHLYFYWYRQILGQKVEFLVSFYNNEISEKSEIFDDQFSVERPDGSNFTLKIRSTKLEDSAMYFCASRMYRQDTQYFGPGTRLTVL.

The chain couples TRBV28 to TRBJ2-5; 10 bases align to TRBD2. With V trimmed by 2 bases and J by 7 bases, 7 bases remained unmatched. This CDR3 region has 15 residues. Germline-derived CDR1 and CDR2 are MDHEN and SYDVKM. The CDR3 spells CASSLTLAGAGTQYF. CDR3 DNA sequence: TGTGCCAGCAGTTTAACCCTAGCGGGGGCGGGGACCCAGTACTTC. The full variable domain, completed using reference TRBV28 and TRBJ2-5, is DVKVTQSSRYLVKRTGEKVFLECVQDMDHENMFWYRQDPGLGLRLIYFSYDVKMKEKGDIPEGYSVSREKKERFSLILESASTNQTSMYLCASSLTLAGAGTQYFGPGTRLLVL.

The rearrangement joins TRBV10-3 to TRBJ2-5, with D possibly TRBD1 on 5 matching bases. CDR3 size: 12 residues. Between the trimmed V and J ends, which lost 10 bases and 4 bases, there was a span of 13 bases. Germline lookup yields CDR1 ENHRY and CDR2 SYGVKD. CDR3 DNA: TGTGCCACATCAGGGTACGGAGAGACCCAGTACTTC. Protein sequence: CATSGYGETQYF.

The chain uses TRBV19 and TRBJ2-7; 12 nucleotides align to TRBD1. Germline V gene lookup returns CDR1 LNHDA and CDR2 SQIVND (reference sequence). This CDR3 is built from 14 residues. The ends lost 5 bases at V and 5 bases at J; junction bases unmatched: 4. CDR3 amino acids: CASSEGQGAHEQYF. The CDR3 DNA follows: TGTGCCAGTAGTGAGGGACAGGGGGCTCACGAGCAGTACTTC.

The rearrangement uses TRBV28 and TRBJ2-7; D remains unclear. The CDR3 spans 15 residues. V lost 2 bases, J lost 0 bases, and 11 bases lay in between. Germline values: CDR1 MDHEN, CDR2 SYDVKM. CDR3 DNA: TGTGCCAGCAGTTTAAGCGACGGGCACTCCTACGAGCAGTACTTC. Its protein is CASSLSDGHSYEQYF.

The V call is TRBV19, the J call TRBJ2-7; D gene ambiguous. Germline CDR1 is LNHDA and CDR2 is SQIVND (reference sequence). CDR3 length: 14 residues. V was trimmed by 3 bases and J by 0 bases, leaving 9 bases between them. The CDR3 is CASSILSGSYEQYF. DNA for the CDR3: TGTGCCAGTAGTATCCTCAGTGGCTCCTACGAGCAGTACTTC.

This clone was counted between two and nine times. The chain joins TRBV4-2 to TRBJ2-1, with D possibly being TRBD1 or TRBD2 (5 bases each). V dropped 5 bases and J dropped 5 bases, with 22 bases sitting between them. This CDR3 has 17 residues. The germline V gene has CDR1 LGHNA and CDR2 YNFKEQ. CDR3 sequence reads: CASSDLAYKGTDNEQFF. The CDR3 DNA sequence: TGTGCCAGCAGCGATTTGGCATACAAGGGGACGGACAATGAGCAGTTCTTC.

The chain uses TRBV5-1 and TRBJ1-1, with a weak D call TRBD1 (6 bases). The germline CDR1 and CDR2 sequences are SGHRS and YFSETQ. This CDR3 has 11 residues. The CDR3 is CASRGDTEAFF. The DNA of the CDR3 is TGCGCTTCCAGGGGTGACACTGAAGCTTTCTTT.

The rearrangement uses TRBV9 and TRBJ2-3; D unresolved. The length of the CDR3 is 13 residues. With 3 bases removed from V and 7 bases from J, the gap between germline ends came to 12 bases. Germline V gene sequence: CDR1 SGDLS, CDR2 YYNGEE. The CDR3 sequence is CASSAGLDYTQYF. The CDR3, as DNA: TGTGCCAGCAGCGCGGGCCTCGATTATACGCAGTATTTT.